The rows below give T cell receptor beta chains drawn from one sample of a study of cytomegalovirus exposure and HLA in healthy donors. The data were produced by immunoSEQ multiplex PCR, yet TCRdb's version contains in-frame clones alone and is incomplete. Of 150,000 to 200,000 clones listed, around 87% are singletons. Sequenced input: PBMCs. The receptors derive from a woman aged 18-35 years in good health and CMV-seronegative. Both conserved end residues are part of each CDR3. Size values are once, few and many counts, or a class for expanded clones, and some rows have none.

cdr3_length clone_size j_call v_call cdr3_aa
15 . . TRBV5-4 CASSQIAGGPYEQYF
17 . TRBJ2-3 TRBV9 CASSASGAGAGTDTQYF
14 . TRBJ2-5 TRBV7-9 CSSSLASGFETQYF
16 . TRBJ2-3 TRBV5-4 CASSSRLAGATDTQYF
17 . TRBJ2-3 TRBV7-2 CASSPGLAGGPGDTQYF
16 . TRBJ2-3 TRBV25-1 CASSELVTSGFVTQYF
13 . TRBJ2-7 TRBV7-2 CASSPSFSYEQYF
18 once TRBJ1-2 TRBV4-3 CASSQDLGQGNWNYGYTF
13 . TRBJ2-3 TRBV11-2 CASSELLEKTQYF
15 . TRBJ2-6 TRBV7-9 CASSLPGSGANVLTF
13 once TRBJ1-2 TRBV27 CASSFSGGYGYTF
19 . TRBJ2-5 TRBV1 CTSSQETGTSGKPAGTQYF
21 . TRBJ2-7 TRBV4-1 CASSQEPLFTSLRLAGDEQYF
14 . TRBJ2-7 TRBV28 CASSLGQGGKGQYF
15 . TRBJ2-5 TRBV25-1 CASSGEGQGKETQYF
19 . TRBJ2-7 TRBV5-1 CASKGWGLAGRPNSYEQYF
15 once TRBJ1-2 TRBV18 CASSPSGRTNYGYTF
16 . TRBJ2-7 TRBV5-1 CASSTGWGPTTDEQYF
17 once TRBJ2-1 TRBV10-3 CAIREPSLAGASAEQFF
12 . TRBJ1-6 TRBV27 CASREAGSPLHF
15 . TRBJ2-4 TRBV27 CASTPGAGGLNIQYF
14 once TRBJ2-1 TRBV10-3 CAISVGTIGNEQFF
17 . TRBJ2-3 TRBV5-1 CASSLGDGGALTDTQYF
16 . TRBJ1-4 TRBV18 CASSPKADGVGKKLFF